The 19 T cell receptor beta chains given below trace back to one sample, sequenced in a study of T-cell reconstitution after alpha-beta-depleted transplantation in children. The authors prepared the TCRbeta library with unique molecular identifiers. One entry per CDR3 protein results from TCRdb running MiXCR on the PCR reads. Of around 960,000 distinct CDR3 sequences detected, 25% to 35% appear once; the ten largest clones hold approximately 30%. The sequences come from PBMCs, mostly from graft donor cells, collected 360 days after TCRalphabeta/CD19-depleted stem cell transplant. These receptors were collected from a boy in the first two years of life who had a stem cell transplant for SCID, so the T cells may come from the graft donor.

A few counts support this clonotype. V and J are TRBV27 and TRBJ2-7; D gene unclear. The germline CDR1 and CDR2 sequences are MNHEY and SMNVEV (reference sequence). This CDR3 is built from 13 residues. V lost 6 bases and J 0 bases, leaving 9 bases between the germline ends. The CDR3 nucleotides read TGTGCCAGCAGGGCTCTAACCTCCTACGAGCAGTACTTC. Its translation: CASRALTSYEQYF.

This clonotype showed up just a few times. The CDR3 here is CASSPGTSGVLQETQYF. CDR3 sequence (DNA): TGTGCCAGCAGCCCAGGGACTAGCGGGGTCCTGCAAGAGACCCAGTACTTC. The J gene is TRBJ2-5, the V gene TRBV7-2, with 13 bases lining up with TRBD2. The CDR3 length is 17 residues. Trimming cost V 5 bases and J 2 bases; bases outside gene matches: 8. The germline CDR1 and CDR2 sequences are SGHTA and FQGNSA.

V usage is TRBV28 and J usage is TRBJ1-6; D uncertain. This CDR3 has 15 amino acids. Germline V gene sequence: CDR1 MDHEN, CDR2 SYDVKM. V lost 5 bases and J lost 4, with 12 bases in between. The CDR3 region has the DNA TGTGCCAGCAGTCCCGCGGGAGGTTATAATTCACCCCTCCACTTT. Amino acid sequence: CASSPAGGYNSPLHF.

The chain links TRBV12-3 or TRBV12-4 to TRBJ2-2, with D tentatively TRBD2 (6 bases). Trimming removed 8 bases from V and 1 base from J, with 8 bases in between. CDR3 size: 13 residues. CDR3 nucleotides: TGTGCCAGCGGGGGGTGGAACACCGGGGAGCTGTTTTTT. The encoded protein is CASGGWNTGELFF.

In its sample, this clonotype was seen a few times. The chain uses TRBV9 and TRBJ2-1; 8 bases fit TRBD1. The CDR3 length is 16 residues. Trimming took 0 bases from V and 4 from J; bases not matched to a gene: 6. Germline V gives CDR1 SGDLS, CDR2 YYNGEE. The CDR3 DNA reads as TGTGCCAGCAGCGTAGCGACAGGGGCTAGTTACAATGAGCAGTTCTTC. It translates to CASSVATGASYNEQFF.

This clonotype appeared many times. The V and J genes are TRBV6-5 and TRBJ2-1; TRBD2 matches at 10 bases. There are 14 residues in the CDR3. V lost 5 bases and J lost 8; bases outside the gene matches: 6. Germline V lookup: CDR1 MNHEY, CDR2 SVGAGI. The CDR3 nucleotides read TGTGCCAGCAGTCTCCTAGCGGGGGTGGATGAGCAGTTCTTC. Translating gives CASSLLAGVDEQFF.

This clonotype has more than one count but fewer than ten. This chain links TRBV15 with TRBJ2-1; D is unresolved. There are 17 residues in the CDR3. V was clipped by 0 bases and J by 6 bases, with 18 bases between them. Germline V gives CDR1 LNHNV, CDR2 YYDKDF (reference sequence). As DNA, the CDR3 is TGTGCCACCAGCAGAGATTTCTGGAACTGGTTTGGCAATGAGCAGTTCTTC. Protein: CATSRDFWNWFGNEQFF.

This clonotype occurred many times. V and J are TRBV12-3 or TRBV12-4 and TRBJ2-7; D is perhaps TRBD2 (6 bases). The ends were cut back, 0 bases at V and 3 bases at J, with 9 bases in the middle. The CDR3 covers 14 residues. The CDR3 DNA sequence: TGTGCCAGCAGTTTAGCGGGGGGTCACTACGAGCAGTACTTC. It translates to CASSLAGGHYEQYF.

This clonotype was picked up a small number of times. This chain joins TRBV24-1 and TRBJ2-3, with D possibly matching TRBD2 (6 bases). Germline V lookup: CDR1 KGHDR, CDR2 SFDVKD. The CDR3 has 12 amino acids. Trimming took 5 bases from V and 10 from J, leaving 12 bases between them. The CDR3 DNA follows: TGTGCCACCAGTGCGCTCGGGGGTCCGCAGTATTTT. Translation gives CATSALGGPQYF.

This chain joins TRBV12-3 or TRBV12-4 and TRBJ2-3, with D possibly being TRBD2 (6 bases). The CDR3 has 15 amino acids. V lost 11 bases and J 0 bases, leaving 18 bases between the germline ends. CDR3 residues: CAAARAGISTDTQYF. CDR3 DNA sequence: TGTGCCGCCGCCCGTGCGGGGATTAGCACAGATACGCAGTATTTT.

This clonotype showed up just a few times. This chain connects TRBV28 to TRBJ1-4; unclear D gene. V was cut by 8 bases and J by 6 bases, with 10 bases left in between. The CDR3 length is 12 residues. CDR1 and CDR2 (germline): MDHEN, SYDVKM. The CDR3 region is CASEERDEKLFF. The CDR3 DNA follows: TGTGCCAGCGAGGAGAGGGATGAAAAACTGTTTTTT.

The chain carries TRBV7-9 and TRBJ1-1; D uncertain. Germline values: CDR1 SEHNR, CDR2 FQNEAQ (reference sequence). The CDR3 covers 15 residues. V lost 5 bases and J 1 base, leaving 14 bases between the germline ends. CDR3 loop: CASSPFGRRNTEAFF. The CDR3 DNA follows: TGTGCCAGCAGCCCCTTTGGCCGGAGGAACACTGAAGCTTTCTTT.

The V gene is TRBV20-1, the J gene TRBJ2-3, with D perhaps matching TRBD2 (5 bases). This CDR3 comprises 14 residues. Germline assignment: CDR1 DFQATT and CDR2 SNEGSKA (reference sequence). The germline V and J ends were trimmed by 4 bases and 0 bases, with 11 bases remaining between them. CDR3 bases: TGCAGTGCTAAGGACTCCTCTAGCACAGATACGCAGTATTTT. It specifies CSAKDSSSTDTQYF.

In its sample, this clonotype was seen a few times. The chain links TRBV29-1 to TRBJ2-7, with D perhaps TRBD2 (6 bases). V gave up 7 bases and J gave up 0 bases, with 13 bases separating them. Germline lookup yields CDR1 SQVTM and CDR2 ANQGSEA. The CDR3 covers 13 residues. Here the CDR3 DNA reads TGCAGCGCTCGCCCAGCGGGCTCCTACGAGCAGTACTTC. It yields the protein CSARPAGSYEQYF.

This chain connects TRBV5-6 to TRBJ2-7; D unclear. Germline V gene sequence: CDR1 SGHDT, CDR2 YYEEEE. This CDR3 is built from 13 residues. With 9 bases removed from V and 1 base from J, the gap between germline ends came to 14 bases. CDR3 residues: CAMGGVMSYEQYF. In DNA form, the CDR3 reads TGTGCCATGGGCGGCGTCATGTCCTACGAGCAGTACTTC.

The rearrangement links TRBV7-2 to TRBJ2-1, with 14 nucleotides matching TRBD2. The CDR3 length is 19 residues. The V and J ends lost 5 bases and 7 bases, in that order; junction bases with no gene match: 16. CDR1 and CDR2 (germline): SGHTA, FQGNSA. CDR3 loop: CASSPRLAGGSPGGNEQFF. The CDR3 nucleotides read TGTGCCAGCAGCCCCAGACTAGCGGGGGGGTCCCCCGGTGGGAATGAGCAGTTCTTC.

The J gene is TRBJ2-7, the V gene TRBV28; 7 nucleotides align to TRBD1. This CDR3 has 14 residues. Trimming cost V 4 bases and J 6 bases; bases outside gene matches: 9. CDR1 and CDR2 (germline): MDHEN, SYDVKM. CDR3 amino acids: CASSSTKQGREQYF. The DNA for the CDR3 is TGTGCCAGCAGTTCAACTAAACAGGGGCGCGAGCAGTACTTC.

This clonotype has a handful of counts. This rearrangement joins TRBV5-5 to TRBJ2-7; D might be TRBD1 or TRBD2, each matching 6 bases. This CDR3 has 14 residues. Trimming cost V 3 bases and J 3 bases, with 13 bases left between them. Germline V CDR1 and CDR2: SGHKS, YYEKEE (reference sequence). CDR3 loop: CASSYLGGGYEQYF. DNA of the CDR3: TGTGCCAGCAGCTATCTAGGGGGAGGCTACGAGCAGTACTTC. The full variable domain, its missing parts supplied by reference TRBV5-5 and TRBJ2-7, is DAGVTQSPTHLIKTRGQQVTLRCSPISGHKSVSWYQQVLGQGPQFIFQYYEKEERGRGNFPDRFSARQFPNYSSELNVNALLLGDSALYLCASSYLGGGYEQYFGPGTRLTVT.

The chain employs TRBV10-3 and TRBJ2-2; D is ambiguous. CDR1 and CDR2 from the germline V gene are ENHRY and SYGVKD. The CDR3 runs to 14 residues. V gave up 3 bases and J gave up 3 bases, with 8 bases separating them. In nucleotides, the CDR3 is TGTGCCATCAGTGAAAAACAGTACACCGGGGAGCTGTTTTTT. Amino acids: CAISEKQYTGELFF.